A selection of T cell receptor beta chains follows, all from one sample in a study of T-cell memory formation after mild COVID-19. TCRdb recomputed calls from the 5' RACE reads with MiXCR, one row per CDR3 protein. This sample has 100,000 to 150,000 distinct CDR3 sequences, with approximately 15% found just once. The specimen was PBMCs or a T cell subset sorted from them (not recorded which). The receptors derive from a man younger than 30 who had mild COVID-19 (a few samples of this study predate the infection). Cell type and time point are not known. Each CDR3 is given with its conserved first and last residue. Each record gives: V gene, D gene, J gene, clone size, CDR3 DNA, CDR3 protein. The D gene is left open where the match is weak. Where a row states a size, it is once, few, many or the class of an expanded clone; other rows omit it.

TRBV28	TRBD1	TRBJ1-2	.	TGTGCCGTACAGGGGGTGCGCTACACCTTC	CAVQGVRYTF
TRBV24-1	TRBD2	TRBJ2-1	.	TGTGCCACCGCGCCAGCGGGGGGCCCCGACAATGAGCAGTTCTTC	CATAPAGGPDNEQFF
TRBV6-2/TRBV6-3	.	TRBJ1-5	few	TGTGCCAGCAATATCGCCCAGGGTAATCAGCCCCAGCATTTT	CASNIAQGNQPQHF
TRBV7-6	.	TRBJ1-1	.	TGTGCCAGCAGCTTAGCTCCCGGGAACACTGAAGCTTTCTTT	CASSLAPGNTEAFF
TRBV5-1	.	TRBJ2-7	.	TGCGCCAGCGCCCTCGGGCAGGGGCAAGGCTACGAGCAGTACTTC	CASALGQGQGYEQYF
TRBV30	.	TRBJ1-5	.	TGTGCCTGGACGGAGGGCGCGGGCAATCAGCCCCAGCATTTT	CAWTEGAGNQPQHF
TRBV19	TRBD1	TRBJ1-2	.	TGTGCCAGTAGCCTCGGGACAGCTCCTTATGGCTACACCTTC	CASSLGTAPYGYTF
TRBV10-3	.	TRBJ2-1	.	TGTGCCGCCTCCCCAGGGGGGGAGCAGTTCTTC	CAASPGGEQFF
TRBV24-1	TRBD2	TRBJ2-3	few	TGTGCCACCAGTGATTCCCGACTAGCGGGGGACACAGATACGCAGTATTTT	CATSDSRLAGDTDTQYF
TRBV7-8	.	TRBJ1-1	.	TGTGCCAGCAGCTTAGGATGGCCGACGGACACTGAAGCTTTCTTT	CASSLGWPTDTEAFF
TRBV7-9	.	TRBJ2-1	many	TGTGCCAGCAGCTTTGGCTTCTCGGATGAGCAGTTCTTC	CASSFGFSDEQFF
TRBV11-2	TRBD1	TRBJ1-2	.	TGTGCCAGCAGCTTAGGCAGGGGGCTTGACTATGGCTACACCTTC	CASSLGRGLDYGYTF
TRBV11-2	TRBD2	TRBJ2-7	.	TGTGCCAGCAGCAGACTAGCGGGCGGCCCCTACGAGCAGTACTTC	CASSRLAGGPYEQYF
TRBV5-4	.	TRBJ2-2	.	TGTGCCAGCAGCTTGGAAGTGCGGACGAACACCGGGGAGCTGTTTTTT	CASSLEVRTNTGELFF
TRBV4-3	TRBD2	TRBJ2-5	.	TGCGCCAGCAGCCAAGATTATGCCCTAGCGGGAGCCCAAGAGACCCAGTACTTC	CASSQDYALAGAQETQYF
TRBV7-9	.	TRBJ1-5	.	TGTGCCAGCAGCTTAGGGGTCAATCAGCCCCAGCATTTT	CASSLGVNQPQHF
TRBV4-1	.	TRBJ1-1	many	TGCGCCAGCAGCCAAGAGATGGGGAACACTGAAGCTTTCTTT	CASSQEMGNTEAFF